Sequencing of this T cell receptor (beta chain) was carried out in a study of blood T cell repertoires in COVID-19. As handled by the study authors: For nucleated cells, counts were estimated from reference gene primer amplification. Here immunoSEQ multiplex PCR was the method, and the copy in TCRdb shows in-frame clones only, minus some. V and J calls and clone size are those listed in that table; D and trimming were worked out from the DNA. Of 200,000 to 250,000 clones listed, around four fifths are singletons. Germline V CDR1 and CDR2: SGHNT, YYREEE (reference sequence). V dropped 0 bases and J dropped 7 bases, with 13 bases sitting between them. The CDR3 covers 15 residues. Study members were between about 18 and 89 years old and lived in approximately 25 US regions. Symptom resolution, clearance, or two negative PCRs marked donors in Cohort 3 as recovered.

The chain has TRBV5-4 and TRBJ1-4; D is perhaps TRBD1 (6 bases). The source of this sequence is a man in his forties who had recovered from COVID-19. Material for sequencing was PBMCs or T cells enriched from blood (not recorded which). CDR3 sequence: CASSLAKAGAEKLFF. In DNA form, the CDR3 reads TGTGCCAGCAGCTTGGCCAAGGCAGGGGCTGAAAAACTGTTTTTT.